What follows are 10 T cell receptor beta chains derived from one specimen sequenced in a study of blood T cell repertoires in COVID-19. Repertoires were generated with immunoSEQ multiplex PCR, while TCRdb's copy carries only in-frame clones and drops some. Of roughly 250,000 clones in the sample, over 80% are singletons; the top ten hold 2.6%. Specimen: PBMCs or T cells enriched from blood (not recorded which). The receptors originated from a woman aged 25 to 39 with acute COVID-19.

The chain couples TRBV5-4 to TRBJ1-4; 7 bases line up with TRBD1. Germline lookup yields CDR1 SGHNT and CDR2 YYREEE (reference sequence). There are 13 residues in the CDR3. With 9 bases clipped from V and 3 bases from J, the junction kept 5 bases outside the gene matches. CDR3 bases: TGTGCCACCAAGGGGGCACCTAATGAAAAACTGTTTTTT. Translation: CATKGAPNEKLFF.

The rearrangement links TRBV5-1 to TRBJ2-3; possibly TRBD1 for D (5 bases). CDR1 is SGHRS, CDR2 YFSETQ, per germline. V shed 7 bases and J shed 0 bases, with 15 bases lying between them. The CDR3 contains 15 residues. The CDR3 spells CASGSVGASTDTQYF. In nucleotides, the CDR3 is TGCGCCAGCGGCTCGGTTGGGGCCAGCACAGATACGCAGTATTTT.

The CDR3 coding sequence is TGTGCCAGCAGTTTAATAGGACTAGCGGGGGTTTCCTACAATGAGCAGTTCTTC. This encodes CASSLIGLAGVSYNEQFF. V usage is TRBV27 and J usage is TRBJ2-1, with 13 bases identical to TRBD2. V lost 2 bases and J lost 1; bases outside the gene matches: 5. The CDR3 runs to 18 residues. Germline CDR1 and CDR2: MNHEY and SMNVEV (reference sequence).

V is TRBV7-9 and J is TRBJ2-7; TRBD1 matches 7 bases. With V trimmed by 5 bases and J by 4 bases, 5 bases remained unmatched. The CDR3 totals 13 residues. Germline loops: CDR1 SEHNR, CDR2 FQNEAQ (reference sequence). The CDR3 region is CASSLPTGYEQYF. In nucleotides, the CDR3 is TGTGCCAGCAGCCTCCCGACAGGGTACGAGCAGTACTTC.

V is TRBV12-3 or TRBV12-4 and J is TRBJ1-1; a possible D gene is TRBD1 (6 bases). There are 13 residues in the CDR3. The germline V and J ends were trimmed by 6 bases and 0 bases, with 8 bases remaining between them. The CDR3 coding sequence is TGTGCCAGCAGGGACAGCCTGAACACTGAAGCTTTCTTT. This codes for CASRDSLNTEAFF.

The rearrangement links TRBV18 to TRBJ1-1, with 8 nucleotides matching TRBD1. Losses at the gene ends were 3 bases for V and 3 bases for J; bases not matched to a gene: 6. This CDR3 is 15 amino acids long. Germline V gene lookup returns CDR1 KGHSH and CDR2 LQKENI. CDR3 sequence (DNA): TGTGCCAGCTCACCTTTAGACAGGGGCTACACTGAAGCTTTCTTT. Translation: CASSPLDRGYTEAFF.

The chain couples TRBV18 to TRBJ2-7; 9 positions agree with TRBD2. Per the germline V gene, CDR1 is KGHSH and CDR2 is LQKENI. V lost 3 bases and J lost 3; bases outside the gene matches: 3. The CDR3 loop spans 14 amino acids. CDR3 in amino acids: CASSPASGDYEQYF. Here the CDR3 DNA reads TGTGCCAGCTCACCGGCTAGCGGGGACTACGAGCAGTACTTC.

This chain joins TRBV5-3 and TRBJ1-3; 8 bases line up with TRBD1. TRBV5-3 is flagged as an ORF with uncertain function. Germline trimming cut 4 bases from V and 1 base from J; bases unmatched to any gene: 7. The CDR3 runs 16 residues. This chain's CDR3 is CARSQERTGSGNTIYF. As DNA, the CDR3 is TGTGCCAGAAGCCAGGAGAGGACAGGGTCTGGAAACACCATATATTTT.

The chain employs TRBV3-1 (or the pseudogene TRBV3-2) and TRBJ2-5, with TRBD1 matching 9 bases. CDR3 length equals 15 residues. Looked up from germline, CDR1 is LGHDT and CDR2 is YNNKEL (reference sequence). The J segment lost 10 bases and the V segment lost 5 bases, leaving 14 bases of the junction unmatched. CDR3 coding DNA: TGTGCCAGCAGCTTAACCGGGACAGGGATAGTAAGCCAGTACTTC. Its translation is CASSLTGTGIVSQYF.

The V gene is TRBV6-2 or TRBV6-3, the J gene TRBJ1-6, with D tentatively TRBD1 (5 bases). Germline CDR1 reads MNHEY; CDR2 reads SVGEGT. V was shortened by 2 bases and J by 9 bases, with 11 bases between the two germline ends. This CDR3 spans 14 amino acids. The CDR3 DNA sequence: TGTGCCAGCAGTTACCGGGACTACGGTTCACCCCTCCACTTT. Its translation: CASSYRDYGSPLHF.